Described below is a single TCR beta chain sequence and its context. The target antigen is unknown. The sample is drawn from a study of blood T cells in healthy people across ages. The study's findings and limits: More naive CD4+ cells and higher diversity marked long-lived donors relative to aged donors.

The use of a sample-barcoded 5' primer and a J-beta primer mix characterized a second PCR of roughly 6 to 11 cycles. Via MiXCR, TCRdb re-called the 5' RACE reads, giving one row per CDR3 protein. The table has hundreds of thousands of distinct CDR3 sequences, approximately 50% seen once. V was clipped by 2 bases and J by 6 bases, with 7 bases between them. The CDR3 totals 11 residues. Germline V gives CDR1 SQVTM, CDR2 ANQGSEA. Sequencing used blood. V is TRBV29-1 and J is TRBJ1-2; D gene ambiguous. The sequence was obtained from a woman aged 55-69 years in good health. The CDR3 protein is CSVESGDGYTF. CDR3 in DNA: TGCAGCGTTGAAAGCGGGGATGGCTACACCTTC. The whole variable domain, remainder taken from reference TRBV29-1 and TRBJ1-2, is SAVISQKPSRDICQRGTSLTIQCQVDSQVTMMFWYRQQPGQSLTLIATANQGSEATYESGFVIDKFPISRPNLTFSTLTVSNMSPEDSSIYLCSVESGDGYTFGSGTRLTVV.